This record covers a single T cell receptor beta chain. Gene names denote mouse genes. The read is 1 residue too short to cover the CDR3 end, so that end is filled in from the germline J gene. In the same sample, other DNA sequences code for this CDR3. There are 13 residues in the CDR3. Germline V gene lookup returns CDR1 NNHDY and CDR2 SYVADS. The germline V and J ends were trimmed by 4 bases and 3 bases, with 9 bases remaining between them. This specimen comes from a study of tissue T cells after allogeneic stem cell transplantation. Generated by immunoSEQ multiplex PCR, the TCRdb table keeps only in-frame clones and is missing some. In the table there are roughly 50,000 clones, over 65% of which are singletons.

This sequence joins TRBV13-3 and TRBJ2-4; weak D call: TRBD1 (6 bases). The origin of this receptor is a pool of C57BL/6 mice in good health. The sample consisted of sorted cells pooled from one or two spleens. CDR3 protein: CASSRDTQNTLYF. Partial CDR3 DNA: TGTGCCAGCAGTAGGGACACACAAAACACCTTGTAC.